The 17 T cell receptor beta chains presented below share a single source sample, sequenced in a study of cytomegalovirus exposure and HLA in healthy donors. The method was immunoSEQ multiplex PCR; TCRdb's version includes in-frame clones alone and lacks a portion of them. The sample has tens of thousands of clones, around 92% seen once. Sequencing was carried out using PBMCs. The receptors were sampled from a woman aged 18-29 years in good health and CMV-seronegative.

The chain carries TRBV30 and TRBJ1-2, with D possibly matching TRBD1 (5 bases). The CDR3 contains 13 residues. V dropped 0 bases and J dropped 4 bases, with 9 bases sitting between them. Germline V gene data show CDR1 as GTSNPN and CDR2 as SVGIG (reference sequence). DNA of the CDR3: TGTGCCTGGAGTGTACAGGTATTCTATGGCTACACCTTC. Its translation: CAWSVQVFYGYTF.

The V and J genes are TRBV5-4 and TRBJ1-1; 7 positions match TRBD1. This CDR3 is 14 amino acids long. Trimming at V came to 5 bases and at J to 2 bases, leaving 6 bases not matched to a gene. Per the germline V gene, CDR1 is SGHNT and CDR2 is YYREEE (reference sequence). The CDR3 loop is CASRPGGLNTEAFF. For the CDR3, the DNA is TGTGCCAGCAGACCAGGGGGTCTCAACACTGAAGCTTTCTTT.

This rearrangement joins TRBV19 to TRBJ1-5, with D possibly matching TRBD1 (5 bases). V was pared by 1 base and J by 4 bases, with 14 bases between. The length of the CDR3 is 16 residues. Germline lookup yields CDR1 LNHDA and CDR2 SQIVND (reference sequence). This CDR3 reads CASSIGRRGTNQPQHF. CDR3 in DNA: TGTGCCAGTAGTATAGGACGCCGGGGGACGAATCAGCCCCAGCATTTT.

There are a few counts of this clone. Other DNA sequences from this sample encode an identical CDR3 as well. The gene calls are TRBV27 and TRBJ1-2; the D gene is possibly TRBD1 (6 bases). The germline V gene encodes CDR1 MNHEY and CDR2 SMNVEV (reference sequence). The CDR3 has 13 amino acids. Trimming removed 2 bases at V and 2 bases at J, with 6 bases between. DNA of the CDR3: TGTGCCAGCAGTTTAGGACAGAACTATGGCTACACCTTC. The encoded protein is CASSLGQNYGYTF.

The gene calls are TRBV15 and TRBJ2-1, with D perhaps matching TRBD1 (6 bases). Germline CDR1 reads LNHNV; CDR2 reads YYDKDF (reference sequence). Trimming removed 5 bases at V and 8 bases at J, with 19 bases between. CDR3 size: 15 residues. CDR3 DNA: TGTGCCACCAGCCAACCCCGACAGGCCCAGGATGAGCAGTTCTTC. Its translation: CATSQPRQAQDEQFF.

DNA for the CDR3: TGTGCCTGGAAAAGGACAGCGAACACTGAAGCTTTCTTT. Translated, it gives CAWKRTANTEAFF. The chain is built from TRBV30 and TRBJ1-1, with D possibly matching TRBD1 (6 bases). V was pared by 4 bases and J by 1 base, with 10 bases between. The CDR3 runs 13 residues. Germline loops: CDR1 GTSNPN, CDR2 SVGIG (reference sequence).

V is TRBV7-9 and J is TRBJ1-1; maybe TRBD1 (5 bases). V lost 5 bases, J lost 1 base, and 8 bases lay in between. This CDR3 has 13 residues. Germline lookup yields CDR1 SEHNR and CDR2 FQNEAQ (reference sequence). DNA for the CDR3: TGTGCCAGCAGCCGTACAGGGAACACTGAAGCTTTCTTT. It translates to CASSRTGNTEAFF. The entire variable domain, with the rest obtained from reference TRBV7-9 and TRBJ1-1, is as follows: DTGVSQNPRHKITKRGQNVTFRCDPISEHNRLYWYRQTLGQGPEFLTYFQNEAQLEKSRLLSDRFSAERPKGSFSTLEIQRTEQGDSAMYLCASSRTGNTEAFFGQGTRLTVV.

The rearrangement joins TRBV5-4 to TRBJ2-7; D might be TRBD1 (5 bases). V was clipped by 4 bases and J by 4 bases, with 21 bases between them. This CDR3 spans 16 amino acids. The germline V gene has CDR1 SGHNT and CDR2 YYREEE (reference sequence). CDR3 sequence (DNA): TGTGCCAGCAGCGGGCGTACAGGAAAGCGACCGTACGAGCAGTACTTC. As protein: CASSGRTGKRPYEQYF. The variable domain in full, with the rest retrieved from reference TRBV5-4 and TRBJ2-7, is ETGVTQSPTHLIKTRGQQVTLRCSSQSGHNTVSWYQQALGQGPQFIFQYYREEENGRGNFPPRFSGLQFPNYSSELNVNALELDDSALYLCASSGRTGKRPYEQYFGPGTRLTVT.

This chain connects TRBV7-8 to TRBJ2-1; 10 positions match TRBD2. The CDR3 loop spans 17 amino acids. V shed 2 bases and J 5 bases; nucleotides not matched to a gene: 9. The germline gives CDR1 SGHVS, CDR2 FQNEAQ. CDR3 in DNA: TGTGCCAGCAGCTTACCTCCGGGACTAGCGCTACACAATGAGCAGTTCTTC. Protein product: CASSLPPGLALHNEQFF.

V usage is TRBV20-1 and J usage is TRBJ2-5, with D uncertain. The V end lost 7 bases, the J end lost 3 bases, and 9 bases lay between the germline ends. Per the germline V gene, CDR1 is DFQATT and CDR2 is SNEGSKA (reference sequence). This CDR3 contains 11 residues. The CDR3 loop is CSVREEETQYF. In nucleotides, the CDR3 is TGCAGTGTACGCGAGGAAGAGACCCAGTACTTC.

The chain recombines TRBV27 with TRBJ2-1; 10 nucleotides line up with TRBD1. The CDR3 has 15 residues. Germline V lookup: CDR1 MNHEY, CDR2 SMNVEV (reference sequence). The junction had 7 bases not matched to a gene; V was cut back by 4 bases and J by 7 bases. The CDR3 DNA follows: TGTGCCAGCAGTTCCCGGGACAGGGGAAGGAATGAGCAGTTCTTC. As protein: CASSSRDRGRNEQFF.

This chain uses TRBV30 with TRBJ1-3; 8 nucleotides agree with TRBD1. In germline, CDR1 is GTSNPN, CDR2 SVGIG (reference sequence). The CDR3 runs 15 residues. V dropped 2 bases and J dropped 4; count of bases not matched to a gene: 7. Here the CDR3 DNA reads TGTGCCTGGAGTCCCTTGACAGGGGTCGGAAACACCATATATTTT. Amino acid sequence: CAWSPLTGVGNTIYF.

In DNA form, the CDR3 reads TGTGCCAGCAGGCTCAGGGCCCTAGGGCCCCAGCATTTT. It translates to CASRLRALGPQHF. The V call is TRBV28, the J call TRBJ1-5; a weak D match, TRBD1 (5 bases). In germline, CDR1 is MDHEN, CDR2 SYDVKM. Trimming cost V 6 bases and J 9 bases, with 15 bases left between them. The CDR3 contains 13 residues.

This rearrangement joins TRBV4-1 to TRBJ1-6; D remains ambiguous. Per the germline V gene, CDR1 is MGHRA and CDR2 is YSYEKL. This CDR3 is 16 amino acids long. The germline V and J ends were trimmed by 2 bases and 3 bases, with 11 bases remaining between them. CDR3 sequence reads: CASSQPGRDYNSPLHF. CDR3 nucleotide sequence: TGCGCCAGCAGCCAACCGGGTCGAGACTATAATTCACCCCTCCACTTT.

This chain uses TRBV28 with TRBJ2-7; 8 nucleotides agree with TRBD1. V shed 4 bases, J shed 6 bases, and the junction held 14 bases outside the gene matches. This CDR3 spans 16 amino acids. Germline CDR1 reads MDHEN; CDR2 reads SYDVKM. The CDR3 nucleotides read TGTGCCAGCAGTTCCTCCAGGACAGGGAGTTTTCGCGAGCAGTACTTC. Translating gives CASSSSRTGSFREQYF.

This sequence joins TRBV11-3 and TRBJ2-1; 13 positions agree with TRBD2. CDR1 and CDR2 from the germline V gene are SGHNT and YENEEA. This CDR3 comprises 14 residues. Losses at the gene ends were 4 bases for V and 15 bases for J; bases not matched to a gene: 9. CDR3 DNA: TGTGCCAGCAGCTCACGGACTAGCGGGGGCATCCGGTTCTTC. It specifies CASSSRTSGGIRFF.

The chain has TRBV2 and TRBJ2-1; TRBD2 agrees at 10 bases. The germline gives CDR1 SNHLY, CDR2 FYNNEI. The CDR3 extends over 16 amino acids. J was trimmed by 2 bases and V by 2 bases; bases with no gene match: 3. The CDR3 loop reads CASSELGLAAYNEQFF. In DNA form, the CDR3 reads TGTGCCAGCAGTGAATTAGGACTAGCGGCCTACAATGAGCAGTTCTTC.